These T cell receptor beta chains were read from a single sample in a study of cytomegalovirus exposure and HLA in healthy donors. Some clones are missing from TCRdb's copy, which holds only in-frame ones; the method was immunoSEQ multiplex PCR. The table records 150,000 to 200,000 clones, over 75% of them present only once. Material for sequencing was PBMCs. The receptors here all came from a man between 18 and 35 years old in good health and CMV-seronegative. Each CDR3 is given without its conserved first and last residue.

j_call	cdr3_length	v_call	cdr3_aa
TRBJ2-1	12	TRBV5-4	ASTNSGTKDEQF
TRBJ2-1	13	TRBV6-5	ASSYGGRAVNEQF
TRBJ1-4	13	TRBV5-1	ASSLSRAEYEKLF
TRBJ1-5	15	TRBV28	ASSDPELDSSNQPQH
TRBJ2-6	15	TRBV5-1	ASSVTGGATGANGLT
TRBJ2-3	12	TRBV9	ASSVQDRADTQY
TRBJ2-1	14	TRBV27	ASSPPGHLLYNEQF
TRBJ2-1	10	TRBV27	ASSAGSNEQF
TRBJ1-1	12	TRBV6-5	ASSELKGGTEAF
TRBJ2-1	14	TRBV19	ASSTLSGRADNEQF
TRBJ1-2	13	TRBV10-3	AITNHRRGGYGYT
TRBJ1-4	13	TRBV5-1	ASSPYREPNEKLF
TRBJ2-7	12	TRBV7-6	ASSSTGQAYEQY
TRBJ2-7	13	TRBV28	ASSSGLAGVYEQY
TRBJ1-2	12	TRBV18	ASSPRTGEYGYT
TRBJ1-1	17	TRBV12-5	ASGLLLGTGTRANTEAF
TRBJ2-5	14	TRBV5-1	ASSLGLRLREETQY
TRBJ2-1	10	TRBV5-1	ASSLRVNEQF
TRBJ2-1	16	TRBV9	ASSDPLYGTGVHNEQF
TRBJ2-7	15	TRBV13	ASSLRLAGGPSYEQY
TRBJ2-5	16	TRBV21-1	ASLGLAGALRYQETQY
TRBJ1-1	13	TRBV6-5	ASSSRGQGVGEAF
TRBJ2-3	19	TRBV4-2	ASSQDLVASGSGWALYTQY
TRBJ2-3	13	TRBV7-5	ARSRTSGGSDTQY
TRBJ2-1	11	TRBV6-5	ASSGAEYNEQF
TRBJ2-1	12	TRBV5-4	ASSQGLAGDEQF
TRBJ1-1	10	TRBV29-1	SVGGGNTEAF
TRBJ1-1	10	TRBV10-3	AISSLNTEAF